One and the same sample provided the 30 T cell receptor delta chains below, sequenced in a study of γδ T cells in repeated Plasmodium falciparum infection. Vgamma9/Vdelta2+ and Vdelta2-negative gammadelta T cells were flow-sorted from PBMC for bulk sequencing. TCRdb re-identified clones in the multiplex PCR reads via CATT. The sample has about 89,000 delta-chain clones; approximately 1.4% are singletons. Sequenced material: gamma-delta T cells from blood. The receptor set was obtained from a pool of human donors (malaria-infected and uninfected, not separated).

The table lists this clone with a few counts. Possible read error: a much larger clone is one base away. No J gene was assigned, while the V gene was called as TRDV1; the D call of TRDD3 is as the table states it, not checked on the DNA. The germline CDR1 and CDR2 sequences are TSWWSYY and QGS. This CDR3 is 21 amino acids long. The CDR3 DNA reads as TGTGCTCTTGGGGAAACCAAACTGCACCTCTGGGGGATCAAGACCACCGATAAACTCACCTTT. This codes for CALGETKLHLWGIKTTDKLTF.

This clone occurred many times. This may be a read error: a much more frequent sequence differs by one nucleotide. The V gene is TRDV2, the J gene TRDJ1; 12 bases fit TRDD3. This CDR3 region has 19 residues. In germline, CDR1 is GEAIGNYY, CDR2 EKD. J lost 1 base, V lost 0 bases, and 11 bases had no gene match. The CDR3 sequence: CACDTMPPGGYGSTDKLIF. CDR3 in DNA: TGTGCCTGTGACACCATGCCTCCTGGGGGATACGGAAGCACCGATAAACTCATCTTT.

This clone has only a few counts. A far larger clone is one nucleotide away, so this likely arose from a read error. The identical CDR3 is also encoded by other nucleotide sequences in the sample. The chain joins TRDV2 to TRDJ3; 7 bases match TRDD3. TCRdb offers no J gene call, so here the DNA was matched to germline to obtain one. Germline CDR1 is GEAIGNYY and CDR2 is EKD. The CDR3 sequence is 20 residues long. CDR3 in DNA: TGTGCCTGTGACACCGCGGGATACCCGAAAAGCTCCTGGGACACCCGGCAGATGTTTTTC. It yields the protein CACDTAGYPKSSWDTRQMFF.

This clone has a handful of counts. TCRdb lists the protein of a much larger clone for this DNA, which differs at residue 11, so this is likely a read error; the protein given here is translated from the DNA itself. The chain is built from TRDV2 and TRDJ2; D may be TRDD3 (6 bases). The J gene is absent in TCRdb and was assigned here via DNA matching to germline. The CDR3 spans 19 residues. Germline lookup yields CDR1 GEAIGNYY and CDR2 EKD. V lost 0 bases and J lost 5, with 24 bases in between. CDR3 DNA: TGTGCCTGTGACACCGACGTCCCAACCCGTGCTGGGGAAACAGCACAACTCTTCTTT. Translating it yields CACDTDVPTRAGETAQLFF.

This clone came up a few times. TCRdb attributes to this sequence the protein of a much larger clone, which differs from the DNA translation at residue 5; a read error is likely, and the protein displayed is translated from the DNA. The chain is built from TRDV2 and TRDJ1; TRDD3 might be the D (5 bases). The V end lost 3 bases, the J end lost 0 bases, and 13 bases lay between the germline ends. Germline V lookup: CDR1 GEAIGNYY, CDR2 EKD. The CDR3 is 15 residues long. The CDR3 nucleotides read TGTGCCTGTGACCCCGGGGGCTTGTACACCGATAAACTCATCTTT. It yields the protein CACDPGGLYTDKLIF.

This clone turned up a few times. A much bigger clone sits one base away, suggesting this may be a read error. V is TRDV1 and J is TRDJ1; 12 nucleotides agree with TRDD3. The J gene, not given by TCRdb, was assigned here from a germline match of the nucleotide sequence. The CDR3 totals 22 residues. From germline, CDR1 is TSWWSYY and CDR2 QGS. CDR3 protein: CALGKKKFGVLGDTPYTDKLIF. CDR3 DNA: TGTGCCCTTGGGAAAAAAAAGTTTGGGGTACTGGGGGATACCCCGTACACCGATAAACTCATCTTT.

This clone was counted only a few times. A far more abundant clone sits one base away, making this likely a read error. Additional DNA sequences in this sample encode the identical CDR3. J is TRDJ3 and V is TRDV2; 9 bases align to TRDD3. The J gene is not listed in TCRdb, so it was assigned here from a DNA match to germline. In germline, CDR1 is GEAIGNYY, CDR2 EKD. The CDR3 loop spans 21 amino acids. In DNA form, the CDR3 reads TGTGCCTGTGACCTTTTACGTACTGGGGGAGACAGCTCCTGGGACACCCGGCAGATGTTTTTC. Translation gives CACDLLRTGGDSSWDTRQMFF.

This clone showed up just a few times. TCRdb's protein for this DNA is that of a much larger clone and differs from the translation at residue 2, likely a read error; the protein shown is the DNA translation. The V gene is TRDV1, the J gene TRDJ1; 10 positions match TRDD3. CDR3 length: 19 amino acids. The germline V gene has CDR1 TSWWSYY and CDR2 QGS. The CDR3 coding sequence is TGTTCTCTTGGGGGACAAATAGTCCTGGGGGATAGGAAATCCGATAAACTCATCTTT. Amino acid sequence: CSLGGQIVLGDRKSDKLIF.

This clone has just a few counts. For this DNA, TCRdb reports the protein of a much larger clone, which diverges at residue 17, most likely from a read error; the protein presented here is translated directly from the DNA. This chain links TRAV38-2/DV8 with TRDJ1; 8 bases fit TRDD2. TCRdb offers no J gene call, so here the DNA was matched to germline to obtain one. V was pared by 1 base and J by 3 bases, with 26 bases of the junction left unmatched. This CDR3 has 22 amino acids. Per the germline V gene, CDR1 is TSESDYY and CDR2 is QEAYKQQN. CDR3 region: CAYRSLTFLEEGLGVYADKLIF. The CDR3 bases are TGTGCTTATAGGAGCCTAACCTTCCTAGAAGAAGGACTAGGGGTGTACGCCGATAAACTCATCTTT.

A few counts support this clone. This likely reflects a read error, since a far larger clone is one base away. Other DNA sequences in the sample encode the same CDR3. For the V gene the call is TRDV2; the J gene has no call; TRDD3 is taken as the D call from the table, unchecked against the DNA. The CDR3 is 14 amino acids. Germline V gives CDR1 GEAIGNYY, CDR2 EKD. DNA of the CDR3: TGTGCCTGTGACGGGGGATACGGGTCCGATAAGCTCATCTTT. Translated: CACDGGYGSDKLIF.

This clone has more than one count but fewer than ten. The protein held in TCRdb is that of a much larger clone and does not match this DNA's translation at residue 18, likely because of a read error; the protein shown is translated from the DNA. This chain joins TRDV1 and TRDJ1, with D perhaps TRDD2 or TRDD3 (8 bases each). TCRdb carries no J gene annotation; the J gene was assigned here by matching the DNA with germline. The CDR3 spans 22 residues. Germline assignment: CDR1 TSWWSYY and CDR2 QGS. CDR3 sequence: CALGDPVGFLPVLGAYTGKLIF. In nucleotides, the CDR3 is TGTGCTCTTGGGGACCCGGTGGGCTTCCTACCGGTACTGGGGGCCTACACCGGTAAACTCATCTTT.

This clone appeared many times. The translation of this DNA and the TCRdb protein of a much larger clone differ at residue 5, probably owing to a read error; the protein shown here is translated from the DNA. The chain joins TRDV2 to TRDJ1, with D perhaps matching TRDD3 (5 bases). This CDR3 spans 18 amino acids. CDR1 and CDR2 (germline): GEAIGNYY, EKD. The ends were cut back, 3 bases at V and 0 bases at J, with 22 bases in the middle. Here the CDR3 DNA reads TGTGCCTGTGACGCCGTGGCGCTGGGACTAGGTTACACCGATAAACTCATCTTT. Encoded protein: CACDAVALGLGYTDKLIF.

On this clone: Only one base separates this from a far larger clonotype, so it likely reflects a read error. The same CDR3 also results from other DNA sequences found in this sample. This chain uses TRDV1 with TRDJ1, with 9 bases fitting TRDD3. J lost 8 bases, V lost 6 bases, and 10 bases had no gene match. This CDR3 has 14 amino acids. Germline assignment: CDR1 TSWWSYY and CDR2 QGS. The CDR3 spells CALGVQVLGEKLIF. The CDR3 DNA reads as TGTGCTCTTGGTGTCCAGGTACTGGGGGAAAAACTCATCTTT.

Remarks on this clone: A read error is the likely source, as a far larger clone sits one nucleotide away. Within the sample, other DNA sequences also encode this same CDR3. The chain recombines TRDV2 with TRDJ3; D possibly corresponds to TRDD3 (6 bases). The length of the CDR3 is 17 residues. V lost 4 bases and J 0 bases, leaving 12 bases between the germline ends. Germline lookup yields CDR1 GEAIGNYY and CDR2 EKD. The CDR3 coding sequence is TGTGCCTGTGATGGGGGGCTGAGCTCCTGGGACACCCGACAGATGTTTTTC. This codes for CACDGGLSSWDTRQMFF.

This clone has ten or more counts. A far more abundant clone sits one base away, making this likely a read error. This sample includes further DNA sequences coding for the same CDR3. The chain recombines TRDV2 with TRDJ1, with D unclear. The CDR3 is made up of 14 amino acids. Germline CDR1 is GEAIGNYY and CDR2 is EKD. V was clipped by 0 bases and J by 11 bases, with 18 bases between them. Here the CDR3 reads CACDTPFVVGVLIF. The CDR3 nucleotides are TGTGCCTGTGACACCCCTTTTGTAGTTGGCGTGCTCATCTTT.

This clone was detected ten times or more. At one end the junction does not follow the germline gene, possibly because of a read error. The sample carries other DNA sequences with the same CDR3. This chain links TRDV1 with TRDJ1; 10 positions match TRDD3. This CDR3 is 20 amino acids long. Per germline, CDR1 TSWWSYY and CDR2 QGS. The CDR3 here is CALGGSKYWGIRFQPDKLIF. In DNA, the CDR3 is TGTGCTCTTGGGGGATCTAAGTACTGGGGGATCAGATTTCAGCCCGATAAGCTCATCTTT.

This clone was recorded a few times. This probably arose from a read error, given a far larger clone one base away. This CDR3 is also generated by other DNA sequences in the sample. V gene TRDV2 combines with J gene TRDJ1, with 9 bases aligning to TRDD3. The J gene comes from matching the DNA to germline here; TCRdb lacks it. CDR1 and CDR2 (germline): GEAIGNYY, EKD. This CDR3 spans 16 amino acids. The CDR3 DNA is TGTGCCTGTGACAAACTGGGGGAGCAATACACTGATAAACTCATCTTT. Amino acid sequence: CACDKLGEQYTDKLIF.

About this clone: The protein recorded in TCRdb matches a much larger clone and deviates from this DNA's translation at residue 10, suggesting a read error; the protein here is obtained by translating the DNA. J is TRDJ1 and V is TRDV1, with D perhaps being TRDD2 or TRDD3 (5 bases each). The V gene's germline CDR1 is TSWWSYY and CDR2 QGS. Trimming took 3 bases from V and 1 from J, leaving 15 bases between them. CDR3 length: 16 residues. The CDR3 DNA reads TGTGCTCTTGGGGACCTACGAGGGGAAGCCACCGATAAACTCATCTTT. It is translated as CALGDLRGEATDKLIF.

For this clone: This likely stems from a read error, as it lies one base from a far larger clone. The V gene is TRDV1, but the J gene lacks a call; the D call of TRDD3 is as the table states it, not checked on the DNA. The CDR3 runs to 20 residues. Germline V gives CDR1 TSWWSYY, CDR2 QGS. CDR3 nucleotides: TGTGCTCTTGGGGATTTTGGACTGGGGGATACAAAAGGGTACACCGATAAGCTCATCTTT. It specifies CALGDFGLGDTKGYTDKLIF.

As to this clone: TCRdb has a much larger clone's protein, which differs at residue 15 from the translation of this DNA, likely because of a read error; what is shown is the protein translated from the DNA. The J gene is TRDJ1, the V gene TRDV1; TRDD2 might be the D (5 bases). TCRdb supplies no J gene; here it was assigned by aligning the nucleotide sequence to germline. The CDR3 is made up of 19 amino acids. Germline CDR1 reads TSWWSYY; CDR2 reads QGS. As DNA, the CDR3 is TGTGCTCTTGGGGAACGGGTGTATTCGTTCACCTTCTACACCGGTAAACTCATCTTT. Its translation: CALGERVYSFTFYTGKLIF.

On this clone itself: TCRdb records a much larger clone's protein for this DNA, with a difference at residue 3 that likely arises from a read error; the protein given is the translation of the DNA. The rearrangement joins TRDV1 to TRDJ1; 13 nucleotides align to TRDD3. TCRdb lists no J gene, so it was determined here by aligning the DNA to germline. The CDR3 contains 23 residues. Looked up from germline, CDR1 is TSWWSYY and CDR2 is QGS. CDR3 in amino acids: CARGEPNNLPRYWGIRDTDKLIF. CDR3 nucleotides: TGTGCTCGTGGGGAACCCAATAATCTGCCCCGGTACTGGGGGATACGGGACACCGATAAACTCATCTTT.

To note about this clone: TCRdb's protein for this DNA is that of a much larger clone and differs from the translation at residue 10, likely a read error; the protein shown is the DNA translation. The V gene is TRDV2, the J gene TRDJ1; D is unclear. The J gene comes from matching the DNA to germline here; TCRdb lacks it. V lost 0 bases, J lost 0 bases, and 16 bases lay in between. Looked up from germline, CDR1 is GEAIGNYY and CDR2 is EKD. The CDR3 loop spans 17 amino acids. The CDR3 loop is CACDTLTPMRNTDKLIF. The CDR3 DNA reads as TGTGCCTGTGACACCCTAACTCCGATGAGGAACACCGATAAACTCATCTTT.

Regarding this clone: This likely reflects a read error, since a far larger clone is one base away. Other DNA sequences in the same sample also yield this CDR3. The chain recombines TRDV1 with TRDJ1, with a weak D call TRDD3 (6 bases). TCRdb leaves out the J gene; it was filled in here by matching the DNA to germline. The CDR3 contains 24 residues. CDR1 and CDR2 from the germline V gene are TSWWSYY and QGS. Here the CDR3 DNA reads TGTGCCCTTGGGGAACAACCCTGTACTGGGATCCGTCGTTTCGGGATCAAGTACACCGATAAACTCATCTTT. Its translation: CALGEQPCTGIRRFGIKYTDKLIF.

As regards this clone: The TCRdb record carries a much larger clone's protein, which differs from this DNA's translation at residue 12; a read error is the likely cause, and the protein listed here is the DNA translation. The gene calls are TRDV3 and TRDJ1, with 8 bases identical to TRDD3. Germline V gene sequence: CDR1 TVYSNPD, CDR2 GDNSRS (reference sequence). The CDR3 contains 17 residues. V lost 2 bases and J lost 2; bases outside the gene matches: 16. CDR3 sequence reads: CAFDTGGSISRTDKLIF. CDR3 sequence (DNA): TGTGCCTTTGATACTGGGGGGAGTATCTCCCGTACCGATAAACTCATCTTT.

In this sample, this clone turned up a few times. With only one base between it and a far larger clone, this is likely a read error. This chain links TRDV1 with TRDJ1, with D perhaps TRDD2 (6 bases). TCRdb supplies no J gene; here it was assigned by aligning the nucleotide sequence to germline. Germline V gene sequence: CDR1 TSWWSYY, CDR2 QGS. This CDR3 region has 23 residues. CDR3 in DNA: TGTGCTCTTGGGGAACTAGGGTGGCCTTCCCACGGGTTTCACGAGGTTGACACTGATAAACTCATCTTT. Protein: CALGELGWPSHGFHEVDTDKLIF.

This clone was seen ten or more times. The chain links TRDV1 to TRDJ1; D is uncertain. There are 15 residues in the CDR3. Germline CDR1 is TSWWSYY and CDR2 is QGS. Deletions cut 4 bases from V and 1 base from J, with 13 bases between. The CDR3 loop is CALGGKRVLTDKLIF. CDR3 DNA sequence: TGTGCTCTTGGGGGGAAACGAGTCCTCACCGATAAACTCATCTTT.

The rearrangement uses TRDV1 and TRDJ2, with 9 bases aligning to TRDD3. In the absence of a J gene in TCRdb, the DNA was matched to germline to assign it here. The germline gives CDR1 TSWWSYY, CDR2 QGS. V lost 4 bases, J lost 1 base, and 16 bases stayed unmatched. The CDR3 consists of 20 residues. The CDR3 loop reads CALGGPRLGDSANLTAQLFF. The CDR3 DNA sequence: TGTGCTCTTGGGGGACCCCGGCTGGGGGATTCCGCCAATTTGACAGCACAACTCTTCTTT.

Notes on this clone: TCRdb pairs this DNA with a much larger clone's protein that differs at residue 18, likely a read error; the protein shown was translated from the DNA. V gene TRDV2 was called; the J gene was not; the table calls TRDD3, which could not be checked here. This CDR3 has 19 residues. Germline CDR1 reads GEAIGNYY; CDR2 reads EKD. The CDR3 DNA reads as TGTGCCTGTGACACCGGCCTTCGCTGGGGGATCCTTCACACCGATAAACTCACCTTT. Its protein product is CACDTGLRWGILHTDKLTF.

About this clone itself: A read error is the likely source, as a far larger clone sits one nucleotide away. Other DNA sequences in the sample encode the same CDR3. The chain combines TRDV2 with TRDJ1, with 10 bases lining up with TRDD3. TCRdb supplies no J gene; here it was assigned by aligning the nucleotide sequence to germline. The CDR3 is made up of 18 amino acids. Looked up from germline, CDR1 is GEAIGNYY and CDR2 is EKD. Here the CDR3 reads CACDTVGGDTPQYDKLIF. DNA of the CDR3: TGCGCCTGTGACACCGTCGGGGGGGATACGCCTCAGTACGATAAACTCATCTTT.

This clone occurred a few times. TCRdb pairs this DNA with a much larger clone's protein that differs at residue 8, likely a read error; the protein shown was translated from the DNA. The rearrangement links TRDV2 to TRDJ1; D gene ambiguous. V was shortened by 3 bases and J by 0 bases, with 13 bases between the two germline ends. The CDR3 is 15 residues long. In germline, CDR1 is GEAIGNYY, CDR2 EKD. The CDR3 nucleotides are TGTGCCTGTGACCGCGTGATGGTGGACACCGATAAACTCATCTTT. Translated, it gives CACDRVMVDTDKLIF.